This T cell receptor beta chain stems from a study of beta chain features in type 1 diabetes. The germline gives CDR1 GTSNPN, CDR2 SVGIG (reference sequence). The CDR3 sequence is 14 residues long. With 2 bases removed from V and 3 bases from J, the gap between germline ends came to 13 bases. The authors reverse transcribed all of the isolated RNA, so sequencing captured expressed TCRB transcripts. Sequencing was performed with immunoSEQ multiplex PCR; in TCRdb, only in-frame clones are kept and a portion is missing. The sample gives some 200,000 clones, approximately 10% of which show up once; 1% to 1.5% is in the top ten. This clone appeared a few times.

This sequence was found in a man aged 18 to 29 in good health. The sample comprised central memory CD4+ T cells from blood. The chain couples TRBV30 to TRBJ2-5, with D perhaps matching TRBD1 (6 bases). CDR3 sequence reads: CAWSIWGRKETQYF. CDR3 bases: TGTGCCTGGAGTATTTGGGGGCGGAAAGAGACCCAGTACTTC.